These 31 T cell receptor beta chains came from one sample sequenced in a study of regulatory T cells in long-lasting Graves disease. Regarding time point: newly diagnosed GD, antithyroid drugs for less than 3 months. The TCR library was made from RNA that had been extracted from PBMCs in TRIzol. Arm-PCR of CDR3 regions and iRepertoire HTBI primers were the basis on which TCR beta libraries were built. TCRdb redid the calling of the multiplex PCR reads with MiXCR, one entry per CDR3 protein. The sample yields hundreds of thousands of distinct CDR3 sequences, around 17% seen once. These data also featured in a second study, about T cells in Graves' hyperthyroidism and ophthalmopathy.

Sequencing was performed on peripheral blood mononuclear cells (PBMCs), taken at new diagnosis, from a patient treated with antithyroid drugs. Source of these receptors: a woman aged 25 to 45 with Graves disease.

The rearrangement joins TRBV5-4 to TRBJ2-1; 7 nucleotides agree with TRBD1. This CDR3 region has 14 residues. Germline V CDR1 and CDR2: SGHNT, YYREEE (reference sequence). V dropped 0 bases and J dropped 5; count of bases not matched to a gene: 2. CDR3: CASSLGDSNNEQFF. In DNA form, the CDR3 reads TGTGCCAGCAGCTTGGGGGACAGTAACAATGAGCAGTTCTTC.

Ten or more counts support this clonotype. The chain has TRBV2 and TRBJ2-1, with TRBD2 matching 9 bases. The CDR3 loop spans 15 amino acids. The germline CDR1 and CDR2 sequences are SNHLY and FYNNEI. Trimming at V came to 7 bases and at J to 6 bases, leaving 10 bases not matched to a gene. CDR3 nucleotides: TGTGCCAGCACCCCCTCTGCGGGAGGGGCCAATGAGCAGTTCTTC. Translation gives CASTPSAGGANEQFF. Full variable domain (outside the CDR3, taken from reference TRBV2 and TRBJ2-1): EPEVTQTPSHQVTQMGQEVILRCVPISNHLYFYWYRQILGQKVEFLVSFYNNEISEKSEIFDDQFSVERPDGSNFTLKIRSTKLEDSAMYFCASTPSAGGANEQFFGPGTRLTVL.

In this sample, this clonotype turned up many times. The chain couples TRBV27 to TRBJ2-7; the match to TRBD2 covers 9 bases. The length of the CDR3 is 15 residues. V lost 2 bases to trimming and J lost 0 bases; unmatched junction nucleotides: 2. Germline assignment: CDR1 MNHEY and CDR2 SMNVEV (reference sequence). CDR3 nucleotides: TGTGCCAGCAGTTTAAGCGGGGGGAGCTCCTACGAGCAGTACTTC. Protein product: CASSLSGGSSYEQYF.

This clonotype was found many times. The rearrangement links TRBV11-2 to TRBJ1-2; D gene ambiguous. Germline-derived CDR1 and CDR2 are SGHAT and FQNNGV. V lost 5 bases and J lost 8, with 15 bases in between. The CDR3 sequence is 13 residues long. CDR3 nucleotide sequence: TGTGCCAGCAGCAGTAAGGCGGCGGGAGGCTACACCTTC. It codes for CASSSKAAGGYTF. Full variable domain (missing parts from reference TRBV11-2 and TRBJ1-2): EAGVAQSPRYKIIEKRQSVAFWCNPISGHATLYWYQQILGQGPKLLIQFQNNGVVDDSQLPKDRFSAERLKGVDSTLKIQPAKLEDSAVYLCASSSKAAGGYTFGSGTRLTVV.

The rearrangement uses TRBV12-3 or TRBV12-4 and TRBJ1-2; D gene uncertain. With 10 bases removed from V and 6 bases from J, the gap between germline ends came to 27 bases. The CDR3 is 16 residues long. CDR3 sequence reads: CANSHIRKRAVDGYTF. CDR3 nucleotide sequence: TGTGCCAACAGCCATATCCGTAAGAGGGCTGTTGATGGCTACACCTTC.

V gene TRBV20-1 combines with J gene TRBJ2-5; D is ambiguous. From germline, CDR1 is DFQATT and CDR2 SNEGSKA (reference sequence). Deletions cut 5 bases from V and 0 bases from J, with 1 base between. This CDR3 has 10 amino acids. The CDR3 DNA is TGCAGTGCTCACCAAGAGACCCAGTACTTC. Protein: CSAHQETQYF.

This clonotype appeared many times. V and J are TRBV5-5 and TRBJ1-5; possible D gene TRBD1, 5 bases. Between the trimmed V and J ends, which lost 1 base and 4 bases, there was a span of 12 bases. The CDR3 runs to 15 residues. Germline V CDR1 and CDR2: SGHKS, YYEKEE (reference sequence). The CDR3 DNA reads TGTGCCAGCAGCTTGACTCAGGGAAAAAATCAGCCCCAGCATTTT. This codes for CASSLTQGKNQPQHF.

The gene calls are TRBV30 and TRBJ1-6, with 8 bases aligning to TRBD1. After removal of 2 bases from V and 11 bases from J, the junction contained 11 bases not matched to a gene. From germline, CDR1 is GTSNPN and CDR2 SVGIG (reference sequence). The CDR3 is 15 residues long. Here the CDR3 reads CAWSPAGTGSAPLHF. CDR3 nucleotide sequence: TGTGCCTGGAGTCCCGCCGGGACAGGATCGGCACCCCTCCACTTT.

This clonotype was detected ten times or more. The rearrangement joins TRBV6-1 to TRBJ2-7; tentatively, D is TRBD2 (5 bases). CDR3 size: 14 residues. CDR1 and CDR2 from the germline V gene are MNHNS and SASEGT. With 6 bases removed from V and 2 bases from J, the gap between germline ends came to 14 bases. The chain's CDR3 is CASSLLDGAYEQYF. CDR3 sequence (DNA): TGTGCCAGCAGCCTACTTGACGGGGCCTACGAGCAGTACTTC.

This clonotype has just a few counts. The chain links TRBV7-2 to TRBJ2-5; TRBD2 matches 13 bases. V was clipped by 7 bases and J by 5 bases; unmatched bases: 7. The CDR3 is made up of 15 amino acids. Germline-derived CDR1 and CDR2 are SGHTA and FQGNSA. CDR3 loop: CASTRTSGSGETQYF. The CDR3 DNA reads TGTGCCAGCACCCGGACTAGCGGGAGTGGGGAGACCCAGTACTTC.

This clonotype was seen a handful of times. The chain has TRBV5-1 and TRBJ2-7, with TRBD2 identical over 9 bases. The length of the CDR3 is 14 residues. Per the germline V gene, CDR1 is SGHRS and CDR2 is YFSETQ. V lost 5 bases, J lost 4 bases, and 7 bases stayed unmatched. CDR3 coding DNA: TGCGCCAGCAGTTCTCGGACTAGCGATTACGAGCAGTACTTC. It yields the protein CASSSRTSDYEQYF.

This clonotype has ten or more counts. This chain uses TRBV11-2 with TRBJ2-3, with D perhaps TRBD2 (5 bases). From germline, CDR1 is SGHAT and CDR2 FQNNGV. The CDR3 runs 15 residues. The germline V and J ends were trimmed by 5 bases and 4 bases, with 16 bases remaining between them. For the CDR3, the DNA is TGTGCCAGCAGCGTGACCACTAGTGGAGCAGATACGCAGTATTTT. Translation gives CASSVTTSGADTQYF.

This clonotype was seen more than once but under ten times. The chain carries TRBV30 and TRBJ2-1; 8 positions match TRBD2. Trimming at V came to 0 bases and at J to 4 bases, leaving 8 bases not matched to a gene. There are 16 residues in the CDR3. CDR1 is GTSNPN and CDR2 is SVGIG in the germline V gene (reference sequence). This CDR3 reads CAWSVGSGKVYNEQFF. The CDR3 region has the DNA TGTGCCTGGAGTGTTGGTAGCGGGAAAGTATACAATGAGCAGTTCTTC.

This clonotype was seen only a few times. This chain links TRBV6-5 with TRBJ2-4; TRBD2 aligns across 10 bases. From germline, CDR1 is MNHEY and CDR2 SVGAGI. This CDR3 region has 15 residues. Trimming removed 2 bases from V and 8 bases from J; junction bases left unmatched: 6. The CDR3 loop reads CASSYPSSGSDIQYF. The CDR3 DNA reads as TGTGCCAGCAGTTACCCATCTAGCGGGAGCGACATTCAGTACTTC.

This clonotype came up a few times. The chain has TRBV9 and TRBJ2-1; tentatively, D is TRBD2 (6 bases). The CDR3 runs 15 residues. From germline, CDR1 is SGDLS and CDR2 YYNGEE. V lost 0 bases and J lost 7, with 14 bases in between. CDR3 region: CASSVVGGSMNEQFF. In DNA form, the CDR3 reads TGTGCCAGCAGCGTAGTTGGGGGGAGCATGAATGAGCAGTTCTTC.

This clonotype has a handful of counts. V gene TRBV6-1 combines with J gene TRBJ1-2; 11 bases agree with TRBD1. V lost 6 bases and J lost 3; bases outside the gene matches: 6. Germline-derived CDR1 and CDR2 are MNHNS and SASEGT. The CDR3 is 15 residues long. The CDR3 spells CASSQGQGAYYGYTF. CDR3 nucleotide sequence: TGTGCCAGCAGCCAAGGACAGGGGGCATACTATGGCTACACCTTC.

This clonotype has a count of ten or more. The chain recombines TRBV2 with TRBJ2-2; D is ambiguous. The germline V and J ends were trimmed by 2 bases and 0 bases, with 4 bases remaining between them. This CDR3 is built from 14 residues. Germline V gives CDR1 SNHLY, CDR2 FYNNEI. The CDR3 sequence: CASSEIANTGELFF. The CDR3 coding sequence is TGTGCCAGCAGTGAAATAGCGAACACCGGGGAGCTGTTTTTT.

Note on this clonotype: This may be a read error: a much more frequent sequence differs by one nucleotide. Without the conserved terminal phenylalanine or tryptophan, this CDR3 likely stems from a read error. The chain combines TRBV14 with TRBJ2-5; TRBD2 aligns across 8 bases. Unmatched junction bases numbered 7, after V lost 5 bases and J lost 2 bases. Per the germline V gene, CDR1 is SGHDN and CDR2 is FVKESK. There are 15 residues in the CDR3. The CDR3 spells CASSSSGRKQETQYS. The CDR3 nucleotides are TGTGCCAGCAGCTCTAGCGGGCGGAAACAAGAGACCCAGTACTCC.

This chain links TRBV2 with TRBJ1-3; D perhaps matches TRBD1 (6 bases). This CDR3 contains 15 residues. Germline V gene data show CDR1 as SNHLY and CDR2 as FYNNEI. Between the trimmed V and J ends, which lost 7 bases and 3 bases, there was a span of 16 bases. The CDR3 DNA follows: TGTGCCAGCACGGGGGACAAATGGATTGGAAACACCATATATTTT. Translated, it gives CASTGDKWIGNTIYF.

The table lists this clonotype with a few counts. This sequence joins TRBV19 and TRBJ2-2; either TRBD1 or TRBD2 may fit D (7 bases each). V was pared by 4 bases and J by 3 bases, with 15 bases between. The germline V gene encodes CDR1 LNHDA and CDR2 SQIVND (reference sequence). There are 16 residues in the CDR3. The CDR3 sequence is CASSTPGGADTGELFF. The CDR3 region has the DNA TGTGCCAGTAGTACCCCAGGGGGGGCGGACACCGGGGAGCTGTTTTTT. The complete variable domain, with remaining parts taken from reference TRBV19 and TRBJ2-2, reads DGGITQSPKYLFRKEGQNVTLSCEQNLNHDAMYWYRQDPGQGLRLIYYSQIVNDFQKGDIAEGYSVSREKKESFPLTVTSAQKNPTAFYLCASSTPGGADTGELFFGEGSRLTVL.

This chain connects TRBV7-9 to TRBJ1-5, with D maybe TRBD1 (6 bases). The germline V gene encodes CDR1 SEHNR and CDR2 FQNEAQ (reference sequence). With 5 bases removed from V and 4 bases from J, the gap between germline ends came to 21 bases. CDR3 length: 17 amino acids. CDR3 DNA: TGTGCCAGCAGCCCGGCGTTAGAGGACAGTCTAAATCAGCCCCAGCATTTT. This gives the protein CASSPALEDSLNQPQHF. Full variable domain (rest looked up from reference TRBV7-9 and TRBJ1-5): DTGVSQNPRHKITKRGQNVTFRCDPISEHNRLYWYRQTLGQGPEFLTYFQNEAQLEKSRLLSDRFSAERPKGSFSTLEIQRTEQGDSAMYLCASSPALEDSLNQPQHFGDGTRLSIL.

This clonotype appeared a few times. The V call is TRBV6-1, the J call TRBJ2-3; D is unclear. The V gene lost 6 bases and the J gene lost 0 bases, with 19 bases spanning the gap. The germline V gene encodes CDR1 MNHNS and CDR2 SASEGT. The CDR3 is made up of 17 amino acids. The DNA of the CDR3 is TGTGCCAGCAGCCCTTCTAGGGCGGCCTCTAGCACAGATACGCAGTATTTT. Translating it yields CASSPSRAASSTDTQYF.

There are many counts of this clonotype. The rearrangement joins TRBV7-9 to TRBJ1-2; D is undetermined. CDR1 is SEHNR, CDR2 FQNEAQ, per germline (reference sequence). V was shortened by 5 bases and J by 5 bases, with 21 bases between the two germline ends. This CDR3 has 16 residues. CDR3 residues: CASSPATAQRGYGYTF. The CDR3 DNA reads TGTGCCAGCAGCCCCGCGACGGCGCAACGAGGGTATGGCTACACCTTC.

Regarding this clonotype: Germline and junction disagree at one end, which may indicate a read error. The V call is TRBV6-2 or TRBV6-3, the J call TRBJ2-1; D tentatively fits TRBD1 or TRBD2 (5 bases each). This CDR3 spans 14 amino acids. The germline CDR1 and CDR2 sequences are MNHEY and SVGEGT. The CDR3 DNA follows: TGTGCCAGCAGTGACTCGAGGGACGCAGGTGAGCAGTTCTTC. It yields the protein CASSDSRDAGEQFF.

V gene TRBV5-8 combines with J gene TRBJ2-2; 10 bases agree with TRBD1. CDR1 SGHTS and CDR2 YDEGEE come from the germline V gene. V dropped 5 bases and J dropped 5; count of bases not matched to a gene: 3. The CDR3 has 14 residues. CDR3 region: CASRWTGGTGELFF. DNA for the CDR3: TGTGCCAGCAGATGGACAGGGGGAACCGGGGAGCTGTTTTTT.

The chain has TRBV7-9 and TRBJ1-4; D is uncertain. V lost 2 bases and J 3 bases, leaving 10 bases between the germline ends. CDR1 is SEHNR and CDR2 is FQNEAQ in the germline V gene (reference sequence). This CDR3 comprises 15 residues. In nucleotides, the CDR3 is TGTGCCAGCAGCTTACTAGCAGGAGCTAATGAAAAACTGTTTTTT. It encodes CASSLLAGANEKLFF.

This clonotype appeared many times. The chain carries TRBV2 and TRBJ2-4; perhaps TRBD2 as D (6 bases). Trimming shortened V by 3 bases and J by 14 bases, and 14 bases separated the two germline ends. In germline, CDR1 is SNHLY, CDR2 FYNNEI. This CDR3 is built from 12 residues. CDR3 DNA: TGTGCCAGCAGTGAGGGGGAGTGGGGGGAGTACTTC. It translates to CASSEGEWGEYF.

This clonotype was found a few times. The genes are TRBV20-1 and TRBJ2-7, with TRBD1 identical over 8 bases. Germline lookup yields CDR1 DFQATT and CDR2 SNEGSKA (reference sequence). There are 15 residues in the CDR3. Trimming took 1 base from V and 3 from J; bases not matched to a gene: 8. The CDR3 sequence: CSARATGRGLYEQYF. For the CDR3, the DNA is TGCAGTGCTAGAGCCACGGGCAGGGGGCTCTACGAGCAGTACTTC.

This clonotype was detected ten times or more. This rearrangement joins TRBV2 to TRBJ2-3; 9 nucleotides line up with TRBD1. The V segment lost 7 bases and the J segment 2 bases; nucleotides outside the gene matches: 7. CDR1 SNHLY and CDR2 FYNNEI come from the germline V gene. This CDR3 contains 15 residues. The CDR3 DNA is TGTGCCAGCATCCCCGGGACAGGGAACACAGATACGCAGTATTTT. Its translation is CASIPGTGNTDTQYF.

Remarks on this clonotype: A junction end diverges from the germline sequence, so it may reflect a read error. This chain joins TRBV7-3 and TRBJ2-5, with TRBD2 identical over 7 bases. Germline loops: CDR1 SGHTA, CDR2 FQGTGA. The CDR3 consists of 15 residues. Here the CDR3 reads CASSVTSETGETQYF. In DNA form, the CDR3 reads TGTGCCAGCAGCGTAACTAGCGAGACGGGAGAGACCCAGTACTTC.

The chain is built from TRBV5-6 and TRBJ2-7, with D tentatively TRBD1 (6 bases). The CDR3 extends over 16 amino acids. Germline CDR1 is SGHDT and CDR2 is YYEEEE. Trimming stripped 3 bases from V and 5 bases from J, with 21 bases between. The CDR3 protein is CASSYGTGTGLDEQYF. The CDR3, as DNA: TGTGCCAGCAGCTACGGAACAGGGACCGGGCTAGACGAGCAGTACTTC.